This T cell receptor (beta chain) derives from a study of CD8 T cells in Susac syndrome. Random hexamers were used to reverse transcribe the RNA input (about 0.45 to 1 ug). TCRdb re-derived calls from the immunoSEQ multiplex PCR reads in MiXCR, one entry per CDR3 protein. Of 180,000 or so distinct CDR3 sequences listed, about 95% are singletons. Germline-derived CDR1 and CDR2 are GTSNPN and SVGIG (reference sequence). Trimming shortened V by 4 bases and J by 3 bases, and 15 bases separated the two germline ends. The CDR3 is 14 amino acids. The chain couples TRBV30 to TRBJ1-2; perhaps TRBD1 as D (5 bases). This sequence was found in a human donor with multiple sclerosis. The specimen sequenced was CD4+ T cells from PBMCs. CDR3 nucleotides: TGTGCCTGGATCCTTCCCTCAGGGTACTATGGCTACACCTTC. This sequence encodes CAWILPSGYYGYTF.